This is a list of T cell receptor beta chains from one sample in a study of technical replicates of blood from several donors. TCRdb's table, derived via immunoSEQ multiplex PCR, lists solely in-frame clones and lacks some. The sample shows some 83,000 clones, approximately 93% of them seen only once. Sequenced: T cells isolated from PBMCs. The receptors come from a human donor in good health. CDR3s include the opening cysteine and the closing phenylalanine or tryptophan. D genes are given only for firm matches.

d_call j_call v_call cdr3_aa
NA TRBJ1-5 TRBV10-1 CASSDSHQPQHF
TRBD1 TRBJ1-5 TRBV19 CASSTTGGYQPQHF
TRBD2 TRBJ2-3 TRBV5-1 CASSLVLAGDRDTQYF
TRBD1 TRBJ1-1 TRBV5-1 CASSLPGTVNTEAFF
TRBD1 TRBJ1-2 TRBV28 CASSSPMVQGGARGYTF
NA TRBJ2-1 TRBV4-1 CASSPLTSNNEQFF
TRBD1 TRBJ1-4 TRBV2 CASADRRNEKLFF
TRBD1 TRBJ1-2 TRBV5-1 CASSLAGTGNDGYTF
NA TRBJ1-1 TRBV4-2 CASSQIPLADTEAFF
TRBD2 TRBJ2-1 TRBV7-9 CASSLGLAVNEQFF
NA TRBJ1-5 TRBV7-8 CASSLVLDQPQHF
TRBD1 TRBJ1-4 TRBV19 CASKTGGSANEKLFF
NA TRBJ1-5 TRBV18 CASSPEENQPQHF
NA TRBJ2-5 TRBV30 CAWSWTLETQYF
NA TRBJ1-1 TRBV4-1 CASSPTSGEVEAFF
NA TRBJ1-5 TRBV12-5 CASGLPPEVPQHF
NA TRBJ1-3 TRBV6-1 CASILGAENTIYF
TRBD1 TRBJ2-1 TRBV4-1 CASSQEGTGPVDEQFF
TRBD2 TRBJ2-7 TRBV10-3 CAISDGTSGNYEQYF
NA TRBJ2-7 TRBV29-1 CSALDGYSYEQYF
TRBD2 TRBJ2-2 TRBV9 CASSARTSGRELFF
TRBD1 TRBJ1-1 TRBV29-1 CSVLDRAMPRMNTEAFF
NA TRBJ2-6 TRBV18 CASSPGGGRAGANVLTF
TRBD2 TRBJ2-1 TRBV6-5 CASIRTSGIYNEQFF
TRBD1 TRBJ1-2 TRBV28 CASSSRDRVYYGYTF
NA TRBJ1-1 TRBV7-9 CASSRRGHVDTEAFF
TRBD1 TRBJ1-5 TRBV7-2 CASSLTGVNQPQHF
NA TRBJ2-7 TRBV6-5 CASSPIGPYEQYF
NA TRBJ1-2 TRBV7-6 CASSFNREGYGYTF
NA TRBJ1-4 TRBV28 CASSFTGTNEKLFF
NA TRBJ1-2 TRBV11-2 CASSLDSGSFFYGYTF
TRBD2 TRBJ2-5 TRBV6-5 CASSPGGGNQETQYF
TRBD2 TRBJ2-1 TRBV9 CASSVALAGNEQFF
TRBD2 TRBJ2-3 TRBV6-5 CASSYTSGSTDTQYF
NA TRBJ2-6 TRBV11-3 CASTDTFSGANVLTF
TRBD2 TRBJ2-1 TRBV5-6 CASSLIAGDNEQFF
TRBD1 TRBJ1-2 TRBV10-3 CAIRGGAGYGYTF
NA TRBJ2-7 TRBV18 CASSPGSRDTYEQYF
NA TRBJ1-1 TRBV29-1 CSVRGGITEAFF
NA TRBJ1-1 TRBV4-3 CASSQETGWTEAFF
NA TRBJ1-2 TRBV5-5 CASSPLTSNYGYTF
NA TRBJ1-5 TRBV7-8 CASSLGTGIHQPQHF
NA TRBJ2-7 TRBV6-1 CASKPPGSYEQYF
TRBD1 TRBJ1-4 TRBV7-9 CASSLETGANEKLFF
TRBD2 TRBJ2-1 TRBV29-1 CSVQAGVNVNEQFF
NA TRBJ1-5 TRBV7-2 CASSLVLGNQPQHF